This T cell receptor beta chain was identified in a study of shared clonotypes between healthy human individuals. General study points: Researchers sampled only blood; tissue repertoires likely differ. Estimated richness values were generally larger in naive subsets than in memory subsets. Clonotype sharing among the donors was expected to vary with sequencing depth.

Notes on this clone: Its antigen is unknown.

Across several immunoSEQ plates, the genomic DNA of each subset was split evenly. Sequencing was performed with immunoSEQ multiplex PCR; in TCRdb, only in-frame clones are kept and a portion is missing. Seen here are about 180,000 clones, over 80% observed once, and the top ten hold about 0.067%. The receptor was derived from a woman aged 25 to 39 in good health. The source material was naive CD4+ T cells sorted from blood. Described subset: CD45RA+ positively selected.

The CDR3 spells CASSPHPSGLAGGPSYEQYF. CDR3 DNA sequence: TGCGCCAGCAGCCCTCACCCCTCGGGACTAGCGGGAGGACCCTCCTACGAGCAGTACTTC. V gene TRBV5-1 combines with J gene TRBJ2-5; 15 bases match TRBD2. The DNA end is a closer match to TRBJ2-7, so the J assignment may be wrong. The CDR3 contains 20 residues. Germline values: CDR1 SGHRS, CDR2 YFSETQ.